These 18 T cell receptor beta chains share one sample of origin, sequenced in a study of blood T cell repertoires in COVID-19. The method was immunoSEQ multiplex PCR; TCRdb's version includes in-frame clones alone and lacks a portion of them. The sample lists some 270,000 clones; approximately 83% were seen once. The sample was peripheral blood. The receptors originated from a woman between 65 and 79 years old with acute or convalescent COVID-19.

This rearrangement joins TRBV10-3 to TRBJ2-1; TRBD2 matches 11 bases. The CDR3 covers 14 residues. Trimming cost V 6 bases and J 7 bases; bases outside gene matches: 5. In germline, CDR1 is ENHRY, CDR2 SYGVKD. The CDR3 region is CAISLLAGENEQFF. CDR3 DNA: TGTGCCATCAGCCTACTAGCGGGGGAGAATGAGCAGTTCTTC.

The rearrangement joins TRBV2 to TRBJ1-2; D might be TRBD1 (5 bases). Trimming shortened V by 0 bases and J by 6 bases, and 11 bases separated the two germline ends. Germline CDR1 is SNHLY and CDR2 is FYNNEI. The CDR3 length is 14 residues. Here the CDR3 reads CASSEAWAGDGYTF. The CDR3 DNA is TGTGCCAGCAGTGAAGCGTGGGCGGGGGATGGCTACACCTTC.

Remarks on this clone: Other DNA sequences within the sample encode an identical CDR3. The chain joins TRBV18 to TRBJ1-2; 7 nucleotides line up with TRBD1. The CDR3 runs 14 residues. Germline V gene data show CDR1 as KGHSH and CDR2 as LQKENI. With 4 bases clipped from V and 2 bases from J, the junction kept 4 bases outside the gene matches. CDR3 loop: CASSQQGTNYGYTF. CDR3 in DNA: TGTGCCAGCTCACAACAGGGGACAAACTATGGCTACACCTTC.

The chain couples TRBV6-5 to TRBJ2-2; TRBD1 matches at 7 bases. Looked up from germline, CDR1 is MNHEY and CDR2 is SVGAGI. This CDR3 has 14 residues. Trimming at V came to 7 bases and at J to 4 bases, leaving 6 bases not matched to a gene. The DNA of the CDR3 is TGTGCCAGCACCAGACAGGGCGGCACCGGGGAGCTGTTTTTT. Amino acid sequence: CASTRQGGTGELFF.

The chain carries TRBV2 and TRBJ2-1; D is possibly TRBD1 (5 bases). This CDR3 is 12 amino acids long. In germline, CDR1 is SNHLY, CDR2 FYNNEI. V lost 6 bases and J lost 15, with 18 bases in between. CDR3 in DNA: TGTGCCAGCAGCCGGCAGGGCTCCCGAGGGTTCTTC. It codes for CASSRQGSRGFF.

This rearrangement joins TRBV27 to TRBJ2-2; perhaps TRBD2 as D (6 bases). The V and J ends lost 0 bases and 4 bases respectively, with 12 bases between them. This CDR3 is 16 amino acids long. Germline CDR1 is MNHEY and CDR2 is SMNVEV (reference sequence). This CDR3 reads CASSLSWRGRTGELFF. In DNA, the CDR3 is TGTGCCAGCAGTTTATCGTGGAGGGGACGCACCGGGGAGCTGTTTTTT.

V is TRBV6-6 and J is TRBJ2-4; 10 bases match TRBD2. Trimming removed 2 bases from V and 9 bases from J; junction bases left unmatched: 1. This CDR3 region has 13 residues. Germline CDR1 is MNHNY and CDR2 is SVGAGI (reference sequence). DNA for the CDR3: TGTGCCAGCAGTTACGAGCGGGGGGGCATTCAGTACTTC. Amino acid sequence: CASSYERGGIQYF.

The rearrangement joins TRBV5-4 to TRBJ2-7; TRBD2 matches at 9 bases. From germline, CDR1 is SGHNT and CDR2 YYREEE (reference sequence). CDR3 length: 13 amino acids. Trimming at V came to 5 bases and at J to 5 bases, leaving 5 bases not matched to a gene. In DNA form, the CDR3 reads TGTGCCAGCAGTAAGCGGGGGGCGAACGAGCAGTACTTC. Translated, it gives CASSKRGANEQYF.

The chain recombines TRBV5-4 with TRBJ1-2, with 7 bases aligning to TRBD1. V shed 4 bases and J 2 bases; nucleotides not matched to a gene: 8. Germline CDR1 reads SGHNT; CDR2 reads YYREEE (reference sequence). The CDR3 is made up of 15 amino acids. DNA for the CDR3: TGTGCCAGCAGCACCCTACAGGGGCGCAACTATGGCTACACCTTC. This codes for CASSTLQGRNYGYTF.

The chain links TRBV9 to TRBJ2-1, with TRBD2 matching 7 bases. CDR3 size: 14 residues. CDR1 is SGDLS, CDR2 YYNGEE, per germline. V was clipped by 3 bases and J by 8 bases; unmatched bases: 8. The DNA of the CDR3 is TGTGCCAGCAGCGGGGGACTAAGACGGGATGAGCAGTTCTTC. This codes for CASSGGLRRDEQFF.

This clone was detected a few times. V gene TRBV14 combines with J gene TRBJ1-1; D gene uncertain. V was trimmed by 3 bases and J by 5 bases, leaving 13 bases between them. CDR3 size: 14 residues. Germline CDR1 SGHDN, CDR2 FVKESK. CDR3 nucleotides: TGTGCCAGCAGCCACACCGCAGGCGTAACTGAAGCTTTCTTT. Its translation is CASSHTAGVTEAFF.

V gene TRBV3-1 (or the pseudogene TRBV3-2) combines with J gene TRBJ1-1, with 8 bases fitting TRBD1. CDR1 LGHDT and CDR2 YNNKEL come from the germline V gene (reference sequence). The length of the CDR3 is 13 residues. The J segment lost 4 bases and the V segment lost 4 bases, leaving 2 bases of the junction unmatched. The CDR3 region has the DNA TGTGCCAGCAGCCTAACAGGGGGCACTGAAGCTTTCTTT. Translating it yields CASSLTGGTEAFF.

This clone has only one observation. The junction departs from the called germline gene at one end, perhaps through a read error. This rearrangement joins TRBV4-1 to TRBJ2-7; 8 nucleotides line up with TRBD2. Germline loops: CDR1 MGHRA, CDR2 YSYEKL. This CDR3 comprises 11 residues. The CDR3 bases are TGCGCCAGCAGCCTCGGGACTAGGACCCACTTC. Amino acid sequence: CASSLGTRTHF.

This rearrangement joins TRBV11-2 to TRBJ2-3; TRBD2 is a possible D gene (6 bases). This CDR3 is built from 14 residues. V gave up 6 bases and J gave up 5 bases, with 15 bases separating them. CDR1 is SGHAT and CDR2 is FQNNGV in the germline V gene. The CDR3 nucleotides read TGTGCCAGCAGGCCCCATAGCGGTGGAGATACGCAGTATTTT. The encoded protein is CASRPHSGGDTQYF.

The rearrangement joins TRBV7-2 to TRBJ1-2, with TRBD1 matching 7 bases. The CDR3 runs 14 residues. Germline V gene sequence: CDR1 SGHTA, CDR2 FQGNSA. The junction had 12 bases not matched to a gene; V was cut back by 3 bases and J by 11 bases. In nucleotides, the CDR3 is TGTGCCAGCAGCTTTTCGAGGACAGGATCGGGTTACACCTTC. This sequence encodes CASSFSRTGSGYTF. The variable domain in full, completed from reference TRBV7-2 and TRBJ1-2, reads GAGVSQSPSNKVTEKGKDVELRCDPISGHTALYWYRQSLGQGLEFLIYFQGNSAPDKSGLPSDRFSAERTGGSVSTLTIQRTQQEDSAVYLCASSFSRTGSGYTFGSGTRLTVV.

The chain carries TRBV12-2 and TRBJ2-2; the listed D gene, TRBD2, was not tested against the DNA. TRBV12-2 is given as a pseudogene. The CDR3 extends over 16 amino acids. The CDR3 bases are TGTGCAAGTCGCTTAAATCCGGGGTGGAACACCGGGGAGCTGTTTTTT. This gives the protein CASRLNPGWNTGELFF.

The chain recombines TRBV7-2 with TRBJ2-7, with 8 bases that match TRBD1. Germline loops: CDR1 SGHTA, CDR2 FQGNSA. V shed 3 bases, J shed 3 bases, and the junction held 4 bases outside the gene matches. The CDR3 runs 14 residues. CDR3 nucleotide sequence: TGTGCCAGCAGCTTCCGGACAGGGAGCTACGAGCAGTACTTC. Translating gives CASSFRTGSYEQYF.

The chain is built from TRBV7-2 and TRBJ2-3; D is unresolved. Trimming shortened V by 8 bases and J by 9 bases, and 18 bases separated the two germline ends. Germline V gives CDR1 SGHTA, CDR2 FQGNSA. The CDR3 totals 13 residues. The CDR3 region is CASGVRHRATQYF. The CDR3 DNA sequence: TGTGCCAGCGGCGTTCGGCACCGAGCGACGCAGTATTTT.